This paragraph reports one T cell receptor beta chain. This entry is derived from a study of CD8+ T cells in alopecia areata. Extracted from the samples, RNA was reverse transcribed into cDNA to serve as the sequencing template. Sequenced by immunoSEQ multiplex PCR; TCRdb stores in-frame clones only, minus some. The sample shows roughly 120,000 clones, less than 70% of them seen only once. CD4+ and CD8+ T cells were sorted from PBMCs stained for CD3, CD4 and CD8. The CDR3 consists of 13 residues. V was clipped by 2 bases and J by 5 bases, with 10 bases between them. The germline V gene encodes CDR1 GTSNPN and CDR2 SVGIG (reference sequence).

Sequencing input: CD4+ T cells sorted from blood. This receptor was taken from a human donor in good health. J is TRBJ1-5 and V is TRBV30, with a weak D call TRBD1 (5 bases). Here the CDR3 reads CAWSLGRDQPQHF. The CDR3 DNA reads as TGTGCCTGGAGTTTAGGCAGGGATCAGCCCCAGCATTTT.